This T cell receptor (beta chain) was captured in a study of cytomegalovirus exposure and HLA in healthy donors. The study ran its PCR with 60 Vbeta and 13 Jbeta primers. Profiling relied on immunoSEQ multiplex PCR, and the TCRdb table lists in-frame clones only, not all of them. The sample lists 150,000 to 200,000 clones, over 70% occurring once. The receptor was isolated from a male donor in good health and CMV-seronegative. Sequencing was carried out using PBMCs.

In DNA form, the CDR3 reads TGTGCCATCAGTCTAGCGGGGGGGCCCGCCGGGGAGCTGTTTTTT. Translating gives CAISLAGGPAGELFF. This rearrangement joins TRBV10-3 to TRBJ2-2; 12 nucleotides match TRBD2. Germline trimming cut 5 bases from V and 6 bases from J; bases unmatched to any gene: 4. The V gene's germline CDR1 is ENHRY and CDR2 SYGVKD. CDR3 length: 15 residues.